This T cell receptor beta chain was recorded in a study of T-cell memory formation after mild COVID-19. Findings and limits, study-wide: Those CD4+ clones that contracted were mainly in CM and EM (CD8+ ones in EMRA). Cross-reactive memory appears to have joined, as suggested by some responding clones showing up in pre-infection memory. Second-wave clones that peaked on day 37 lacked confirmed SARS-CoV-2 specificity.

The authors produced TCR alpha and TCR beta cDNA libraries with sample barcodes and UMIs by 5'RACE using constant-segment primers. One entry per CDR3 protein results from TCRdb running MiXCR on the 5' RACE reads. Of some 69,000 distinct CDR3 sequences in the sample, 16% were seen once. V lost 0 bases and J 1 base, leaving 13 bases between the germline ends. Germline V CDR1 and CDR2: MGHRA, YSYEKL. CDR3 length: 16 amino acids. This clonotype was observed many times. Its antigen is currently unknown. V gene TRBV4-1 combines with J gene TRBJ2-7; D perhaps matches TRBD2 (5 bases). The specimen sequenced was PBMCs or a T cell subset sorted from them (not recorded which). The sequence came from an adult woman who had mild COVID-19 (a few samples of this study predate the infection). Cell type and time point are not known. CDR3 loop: CASSQEPGILSYEQYF. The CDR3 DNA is TGCGCCAGCAGCCAAGAACCCGGGATCCTTTCCTACGAGCAGTACTTC.